The 22 T cell receptor beta chains given below trace back to one sample, sequenced in a study of blood T cell repertoires in COVID-19. Assay: immunoSEQ multiplex PCR; the TCRdb copy retains only in-frame clones and omits some. The table includes more than 150,000 clones, roughly 90% detected once. Sequencing input: peripheral blood. These receptors came from a man between 50 and 59 years old with acute or convalescent COVID-19.

The chain has TRBV11-2 and TRBJ1-1; 7 nucleotides line up with TRBD1. The junction had 5 bases not matched to a gene; V was cut back by 0 bases and J by 7 bases. This CDR3 is 14 amino acids long. Germline loops: CDR1 SGHAT, CDR2 FQNNGV. The CDR3 DNA is TGTGCCAGCAGCTTAGACAGGGGGTTCGGTGAAGCTTTCTTT. It specifies CASSLDRGFGEAFF.

This chain links TRBV21-1 with TRBJ2-3; TRBD1 was called by the table and not checked on the DNA. TRBV21-1 is designated a pseudogene. The CDR3 has 15 amino acids. The CDR3 sequence: CASNMGHLNEDTQYF. In nucleotides, the CDR3 is TGTGCCAGCAATATGGGACACCTCAATGAAGATACGCAGTATTTT.

This rearrangement joins TRBV7-3 to TRBJ2-1; 10 bases agree with TRBD2. The germline V gene encodes CDR1 SGHTA and CDR2 FQGTGA. Trimming took 10 bases from V and 5 from J; bases not matched to a gene: 5. The CDR3 is made up of 13 amino acids. The CDR3 here is CATASGSDNEQFF. CDR3 nucleotides: TGTGCCACCGCTAGCGGGAGCGACAATGAGCAGTTCTTC.

The chain employs TRBV6-5 and TRBJ1-6, with D unclear. The V and J ends lost 2 bases and 0 bases respectively, with 8 bases between them. This CDR3 is 16 amino acids long. Germline V gives CDR1 MNHEY, CDR2 SVGAGI. CDR3 residues: CASSYSESSYNSPLHF. As DNA, the CDR3 is TGTGCCAGCAGTTACAGTGAGAGCTCCTATAATTCACCCCTCCACTTT.

The V gene is TRBV9, the J gene TRBJ1-4, with no clear D. There are 16 residues in the CDR3. The ends were cut back, 0 bases at V and 1 base at J, with 10 bases in the middle. Per the germline V gene, CDR1 is SGDLS and CDR2 is YYNGEE. The CDR3 bases are TGTGCCAGCAGCGTAGATTGGGCGGGAACTAATGAAAAACTGTTTTTT. Translated: CASSVDWAGTNEKLFF.

This clone has ten or more counts. This chain connects TRBV5-6 to TRBJ2-5, with D maybe TRBD2 (5 bases). The V end was cut by 0 bases, the J end by 3 bases, with 6 bases between. Germline lookup yields CDR1 SGHDT and CDR2 YYEEEE. This CDR3 has 13 residues. The CDR3 loop reads CASSLVLEETQYF. In DNA form, the CDR3 reads TGTGCCAGCAGCTTGGTACTAGAAGAGACCCAGTACTTC.

V usage is TRBV9 and J usage is TRBJ2-5; 11 bases map to TRBD2. Per the germline V gene, CDR1 is SGDLS and CDR2 is YYNGEE. The CDR3 runs 16 residues. The ends lost 0 bases at V and 5 bases at J; junction bases unmatched: 6. Here the CDR3 DNA reads TGTGCCAGCAGCGTAGCACTAGCGGGGGTCCGGGAGACCCAGTACTTC. Residues: CASSVALAGVRETQYF.

The chain recombines TRBV4-3 with TRBJ1-2; 10 bases are shared with TRBD1. V trimming: 1 base; J trimming: 4 bases; junction bases outside the gene matches: 6. Germline V lookup: CDR1 LGHNA, CDR2 YSLEER. This CDR3 region has 16 residues. CDR3 residues: CASSQGAGTGVYGYTF. CDR3 DNA sequence: TGCGCCAGCAGCCAAGGCGCCGGGACAGGGGTCTATGGCTACACCTTC.

This chain links TRBV30 with TRBJ1-1; D is ambiguous. Germline V lookup: CDR1 GTSNPN, CDR2 SVGIG (reference sequence). Trimming removed 0 bases from V and 2 bases from J, with 7 bases in between. CDR3 length: 13 amino acids. CDR3 nucleotides: TGTGCCTGGAGTGTCCAGACAAACACTGAAGCTTTCTTT. Its translation: CAWSVQTNTEAFF.

The gene calls are TRBV10-1 and TRBJ2-2; 11 bases agree with TRBD1. The germline V gene encodes CDR1 WNHNN and CDR2 SYGVQD (reference sequence). The V and J ends lost 6 bases and 4 bases, in that order; junction bases with no gene match: 4. CDR3 length: 15 residues. The chain's CDR3 is CASSRTGGFTGELFF. CDR3 DNA: TGCGCCAGCAGCAGGACAGGGGGCTTCACCGGGGAGCTGTTTTTT.

The chain employs TRBV7-2 and TRBJ1-2; a weak D match, TRBD1 (5 bases). Trimming shortened V by 3 bases and J by 5 bases, and 13 bases separated the two germline ends. From germline, CDR1 is SGHTA and CDR2 FQGNSA. There are 14 residues in the CDR3. The CDR3 protein is CASSFLGGEYGYTF. The CDR3 DNA is TGTGCCAGCAGCTTCTTGGGGGGGGAATATGGCTACACCTTC.

This chain links TRBV29-1 with TRBJ1-6; 9 nucleotides match TRBD1. Germline loops: CDR1 SQVTM, CDR2 ANQGSEA. This CDR3 comprises 15 residues. Germline trimming cut 7 bases from V and 10 bases from J; bases unmatched to any gene: 14. CDR3 in DNA: TGCAGCGCGCTTGGCTGGACAGGGGACATCTCACCCCTCCACTTT. Its protein product is CSALGWTGDISPLHF.

The V gene is TRBV4-1, the J gene TRBJ2-7; possible D gene TRBD1, 5 bases. Germline lookup yields CDR1 MGHRA and CDR2 YSYEKL. Trimming took 4 bases from V and 3 from J, leaving 10 bases between them. This CDR3 is 13 amino acids long. In nucleotides, the CDR3 is TGCGCCAGCAGCCGTCTCAGGGACTACGAGCAGTACTTC. Protein: CASSRLRDYEQYF.

This clone was counted between two and nine times. V is TRBV28 and J is TRBJ1-5; 8 nucleotides align to TRBD1. With 6 bases clipped from V and 4 bases from J, the junction kept 2 bases outside the gene matches. CDR1 and CDR2 (germline): MDHEN, SYDVKM. This CDR3 spans 13 amino acids. CDR3 region: CASSWTGNQPQHF. The CDR3 DNA follows: TGTGCCAGCAGCTGGACAGGGAATCAGCCCCAGCATTTT.

This clone was seen a handful of times. The chain uses TRBV18 and TRBJ2-1; 11 bases map to TRBD2. The CDR3 spans 15 residues. Germline trimming cut 3 bases from V and 9 bases from J; bases unmatched to any gene: 7. Germline values: CDR1 KGHSH, CDR2 LQKENI. The CDR3 DNA sequence: TGTGCCAGCTCACCGGTTAGCGGGAGGGGCGGTGAGCAGTTCTTC. Its translation is CASSPVSGRGGEQFF.

The gene calls are TRBV9 and TRBJ2-3; D unresolved. V lost 0 bases and J 0 bases, leaving 8 bases between the germline ends. The CDR3 totals 15 residues. Germline V gene sequence: CDR1 SGDLS, CDR2 YYNGEE. In DNA, the CDR3 is TGTGCCAGCAGCGTAGGAGGATCTAGCACAGATACGCAGTATTTT. Its translation is CASSVGGSSTDTQYF.

The J gene is TRBJ1-2, the V gene TRBV5-4; 12 bases line up with TRBD1. The J segment lost 5 bases and the V segment lost 4 bases, leaving 6 bases of the junction unmatched. Per the germline V gene, CDR1 is SGHNT and CDR2 is YYREEE (reference sequence). The CDR3 contains 15 residues. CDR3 amino acids: CASSLRDRGRYGYTF. For the CDR3, the DNA is TGTGCCAGCAGCCTACGGGACAGGGGGCGATATGGCTACACCTTC.

The chain combines TRBV19 with TRBJ1-1, with 8 bases that match TRBD1. Germline CDR1 reads LNHDA; CDR2 reads SQIVND (reference sequence). There are 16 residues in the CDR3. V shed 3 bases, J shed 6 bases, and the junction held 12 bases outside the gene matches. The CDR3 spells CASSMGRDRLFAEAFF. CDR3 DNA: TGTGCCAGTAGTATGGGGAGGGACAGGCTTTTCGCTGAAGCTTTCTTT.

This chain links TRBV3-1 (or the pseudogene TRBV3-2) with TRBJ2-1; 12 positions agree with TRBD2. The CDR3 covers 15 residues. J lost 7 bases, V lost 4 bases, and 5 bases had no gene match. The germline V gene encodes CDR1 LGHDT and CDR2 YNNKEL (reference sequence). DNA of the CDR3: TGTGCCAGCAGCCCTAGCGGGGGGGCGAAGAATGAGCAGTTCTTC. Translating gives CASSPSGGAKNEQFF.

This clone appeared a few times. The rearrangement joins TRBV30 to TRBJ2-2; D unclear. The CDR3 totals 15 residues. Between the trimmed V and J ends, which lost 0 bases and 0 bases, there was a span of 8 bases. CDR1 and CDR2 (germline): GTSNPN, SVGIG (reference sequence). The CDR3 DNA follows: TGTGCCTGGAGTGTTGGCGGAACGAACACCGGGGAGCTGTTTTTT. It encodes CAWSVGGTNTGELFF.

The rearrangement uses TRBV6-4 and TRBJ2-1, with TRBD2 matching 9 bases. CDR1 is MRHNA, CDR2 SNTAGT, per germline. The CDR3 has 15 residues. Trimming cost V 5 bases and J 8 bases; bases outside gene matches: 10. CDR3 amino acids: CASSPTGGGADEQFF. CDR3 coding DNA: TGTGCCAGCAGTCCTACCGGCGGGGGGGCGGATGAGCAGTTCTTC.

This chain connects TRBV28 to TRBJ1-5; 8 bases align to TRBD1. V lost 4 bases, J lost 4 bases, and 3 bases stayed unmatched. The CDR3 runs to 14 residues. Germline-derived CDR1 and CDR2 are MDHEN and SYDVKM. The CDR3 nucleotides are TGTGCCAGCAGTTCGGGACAGGTTAATCAGCCCCAGCATTTT. It is translated as CASSSGQVNQPQHF.